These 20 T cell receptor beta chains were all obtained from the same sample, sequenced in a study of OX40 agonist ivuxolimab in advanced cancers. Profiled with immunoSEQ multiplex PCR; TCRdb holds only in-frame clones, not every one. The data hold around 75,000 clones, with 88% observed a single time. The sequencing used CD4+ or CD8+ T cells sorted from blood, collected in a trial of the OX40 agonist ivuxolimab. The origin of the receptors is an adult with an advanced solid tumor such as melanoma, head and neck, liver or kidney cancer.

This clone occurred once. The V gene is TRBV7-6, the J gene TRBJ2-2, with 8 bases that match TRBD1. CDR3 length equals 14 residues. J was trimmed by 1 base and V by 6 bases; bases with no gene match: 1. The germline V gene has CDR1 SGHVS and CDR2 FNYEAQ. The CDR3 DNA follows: TGTGCCAGCAGTACAGGGGGGAACACCGGGGAGCTGTTTTTT. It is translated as CASSTGGNTGELFF.

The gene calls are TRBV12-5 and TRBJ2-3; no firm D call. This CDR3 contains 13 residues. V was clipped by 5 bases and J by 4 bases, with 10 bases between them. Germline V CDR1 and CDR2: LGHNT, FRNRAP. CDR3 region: CASGPSRSDTQYF. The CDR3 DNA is TGTGCTAGTGGTCCTTCTAGGTCAGATACGCAGTATTTT.

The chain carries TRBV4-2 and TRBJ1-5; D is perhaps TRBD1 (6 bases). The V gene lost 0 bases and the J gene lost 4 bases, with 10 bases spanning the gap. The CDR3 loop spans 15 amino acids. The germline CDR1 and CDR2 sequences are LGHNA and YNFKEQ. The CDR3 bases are TGTGCCAGCAGCCAAGAGTCCAGGGGAAATCAGCCCCAGCATTTT. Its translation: CASSQESRGNQPQHF.

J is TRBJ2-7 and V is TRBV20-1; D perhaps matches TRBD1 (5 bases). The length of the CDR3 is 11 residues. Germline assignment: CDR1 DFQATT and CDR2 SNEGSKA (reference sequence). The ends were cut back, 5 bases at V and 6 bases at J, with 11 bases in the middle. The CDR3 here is CSASRVGEQYF. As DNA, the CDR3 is TGCAGTGCTTCCAGGGTGGGCGAGCAGTACTTC.

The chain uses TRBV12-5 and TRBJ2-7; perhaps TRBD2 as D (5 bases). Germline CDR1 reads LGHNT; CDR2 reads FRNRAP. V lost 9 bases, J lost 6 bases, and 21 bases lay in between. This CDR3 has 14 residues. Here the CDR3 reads CASLPRGREFEQYF. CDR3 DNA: TGTGCTAGCCTACCTCGAGGGCGAGAATTCGAGCAGTACTTC.

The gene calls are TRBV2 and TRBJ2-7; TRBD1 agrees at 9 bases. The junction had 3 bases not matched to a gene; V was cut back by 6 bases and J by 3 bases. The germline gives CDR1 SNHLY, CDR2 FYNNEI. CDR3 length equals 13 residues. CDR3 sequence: CASRTGQGYEQYF. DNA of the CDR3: TGTGCCAGCAGGACGGGACAGGGCTACGAGCAGTACTTC.

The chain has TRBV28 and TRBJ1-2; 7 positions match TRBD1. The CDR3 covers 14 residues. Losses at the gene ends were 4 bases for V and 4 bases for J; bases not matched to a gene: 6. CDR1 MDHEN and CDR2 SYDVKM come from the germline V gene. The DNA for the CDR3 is TGTGCCAGCAGTTCCCCCGGGACAGCCTATGGCTACACCTTC. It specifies CASSSPGTAYGYTF.

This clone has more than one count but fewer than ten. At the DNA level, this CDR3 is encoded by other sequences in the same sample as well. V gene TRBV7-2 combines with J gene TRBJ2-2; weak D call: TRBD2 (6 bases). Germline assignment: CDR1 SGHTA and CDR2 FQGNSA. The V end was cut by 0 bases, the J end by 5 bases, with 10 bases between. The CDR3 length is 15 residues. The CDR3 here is CASSLASGGTGELFF. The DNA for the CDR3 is TGTGCCAGCAGCTTAGCGTCCGGGGGAACCGGGGAGCTGTTTTTT.

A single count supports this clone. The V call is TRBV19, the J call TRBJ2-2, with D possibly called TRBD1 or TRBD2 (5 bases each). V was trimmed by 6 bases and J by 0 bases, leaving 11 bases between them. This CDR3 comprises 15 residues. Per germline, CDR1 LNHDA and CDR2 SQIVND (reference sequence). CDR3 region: CASRPGTTNTGELFF. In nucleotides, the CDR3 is TGTGCCAGTAGGCCCGGGACCACGAACACCGGGGAGCTGTTTTTT.

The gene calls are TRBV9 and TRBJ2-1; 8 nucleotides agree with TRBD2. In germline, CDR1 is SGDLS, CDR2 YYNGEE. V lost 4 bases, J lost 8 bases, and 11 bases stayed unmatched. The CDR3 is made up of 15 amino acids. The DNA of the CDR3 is TGTGCCAGCAGCCCAGCGGGACTAGAATCGGATGAGCAGTTCTTC. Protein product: CASSPAGLESDEQFF. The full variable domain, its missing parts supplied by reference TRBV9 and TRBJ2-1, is DSGVTQTPKHLITATGQRVTLRCSPRSGDLSVYWYQQSLDQGLQFLIQYYNGEERAKGNILERFSAQQFPDLHSELNLSSLELGDSALYFCASSPAGLESDEQFFGPGTRLTVL.

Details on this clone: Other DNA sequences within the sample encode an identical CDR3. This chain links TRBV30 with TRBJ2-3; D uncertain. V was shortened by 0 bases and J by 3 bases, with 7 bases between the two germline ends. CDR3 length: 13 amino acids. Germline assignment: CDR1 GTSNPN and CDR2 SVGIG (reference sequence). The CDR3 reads CAWSVSRTDTQYF. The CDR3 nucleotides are TGTGCCTGGAGTGTAAGTCGAACAGATACGCAGTATTTT.

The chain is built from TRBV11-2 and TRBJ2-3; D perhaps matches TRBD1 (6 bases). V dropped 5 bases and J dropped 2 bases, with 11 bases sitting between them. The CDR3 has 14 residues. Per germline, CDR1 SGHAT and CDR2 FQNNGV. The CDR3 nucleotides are TGTGCCAGCAGCCCTAACAGGGACACAGATACGCAGTATTTT. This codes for CASSPNRDTDTQYF.

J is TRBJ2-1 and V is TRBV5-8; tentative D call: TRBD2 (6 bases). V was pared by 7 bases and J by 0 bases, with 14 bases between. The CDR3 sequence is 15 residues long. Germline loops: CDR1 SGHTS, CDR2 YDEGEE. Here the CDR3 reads CASRGGVGSYNEQFF. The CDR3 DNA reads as TGTGCCAGCCGAGGAGGGGTGGGCTCCTACAATGAGCAGTTCTTC.

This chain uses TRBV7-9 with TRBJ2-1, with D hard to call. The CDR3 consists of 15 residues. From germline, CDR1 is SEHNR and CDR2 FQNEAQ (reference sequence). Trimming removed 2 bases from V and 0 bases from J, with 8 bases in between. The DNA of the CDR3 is TGTGCCAGCAGCTTAACGGGTAGCTCCTACAATGAGCAGTTCTTC. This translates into CASSLTGSSYNEQFF.

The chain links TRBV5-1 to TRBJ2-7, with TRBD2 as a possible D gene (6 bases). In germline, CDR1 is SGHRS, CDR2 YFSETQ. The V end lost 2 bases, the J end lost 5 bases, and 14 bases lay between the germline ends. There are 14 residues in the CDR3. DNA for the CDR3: TGCGCCAGCAGCTTTGAGCGGTCGGGGGACGAGCAGTACTTC. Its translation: CASSFERSGDEQYF.

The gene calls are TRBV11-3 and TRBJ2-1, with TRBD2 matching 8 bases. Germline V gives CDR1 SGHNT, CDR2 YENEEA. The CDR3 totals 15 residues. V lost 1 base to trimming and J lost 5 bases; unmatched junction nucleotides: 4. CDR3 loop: CASSLAGGQNNEQFF. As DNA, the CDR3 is TGTGCCAGCAGCTTAGCGGGGGGGCAAAACAATGAGCAGTTCTTC.

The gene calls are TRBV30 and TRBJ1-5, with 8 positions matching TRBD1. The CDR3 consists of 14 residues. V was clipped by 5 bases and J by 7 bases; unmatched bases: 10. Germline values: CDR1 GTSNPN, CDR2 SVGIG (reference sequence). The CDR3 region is CAWGTGREGQPQHF. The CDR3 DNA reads TGTGCCTGGGGGACAGGTAGGGAAGGACAGCCCCAGCATTTT.

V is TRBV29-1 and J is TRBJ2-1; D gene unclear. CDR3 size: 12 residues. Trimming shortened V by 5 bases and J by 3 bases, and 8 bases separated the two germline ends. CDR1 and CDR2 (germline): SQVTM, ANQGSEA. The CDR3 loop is CSVQLGYNEQFF. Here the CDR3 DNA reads TGCAGCGTTCAGTTGGGCTACAATGAGCAGTTCTTC.

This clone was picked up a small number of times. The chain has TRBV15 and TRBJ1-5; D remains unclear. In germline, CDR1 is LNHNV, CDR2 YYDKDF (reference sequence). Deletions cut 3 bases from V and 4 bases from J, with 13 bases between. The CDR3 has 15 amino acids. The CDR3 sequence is CATSSRVRRNQPQHF. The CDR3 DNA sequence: TGTGCCACCAGCAGTAGGGTACGGCGAAATCAGCCCCAGCATTTT.

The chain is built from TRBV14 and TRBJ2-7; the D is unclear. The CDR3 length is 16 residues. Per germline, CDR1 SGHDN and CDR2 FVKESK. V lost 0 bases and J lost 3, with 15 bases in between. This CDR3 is CASSQDLGTRSYEQYF. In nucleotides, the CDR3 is TGTGCCAGCAGCCAAGATCTTGGCACCAGAAGCTACGAGCAGTACTTC.